The 28 T cell receptor beta chains below were found in one sample sequenced in a study of T cell repertoires in cytomegalovirus infection. TCRdb recomputed calls from the reads with MiXCR, one row per CDR3 protein. Of more than 250,000 distinct CDR3 sequences in the sample, roughly an eighth are singletons; the top ten hold 7% to 9.5%. Sequenced: PBMCs. The receptors shown here come from a human donor in good health (CMV status not recorded). Some clones in this sample may be carry-over from other donors' samples.

This clonotype was detected only a few times. The chain has TRBV20-1 and TRBJ1-5; unclear D gene. This CDR3 is built from 15 residues. Trimming removed 4 bases at V and 7 bases at J, with 20 bases between. Germline lookup yields CDR1 DFQATT and CDR2 SNEGSKA (reference sequence). The CDR3 here is CSAMPRVGVQQPQHF. CDR3 DNA: TGCAGTGCTATGCCCCGAGTCGGGGTTCAACAGCCCCAGCATTTT.

The table lists this clonotype with a few counts. The CDR3 loop is CSAKTGQETQYF. CDR3 in DNA: TGCAGCGCTAAGACAGGTCAAGAGACCCAGTACTTC. The chain links TRBV29-1 to TRBJ2-5; D is perhaps TRBD1 (6 bases). This CDR3 spans 12 amino acids. Germline V gene lookup returns CDR1 SQVTM and CDR2 ANQGSEA. V lost 7 bases to trimming and J lost 2 bases, with 11 bases between them.

The rearrangement joins TRBV6-2 or TRBV6-3 to TRBJ2-2; D not resolved. The CDR3 is 14 residues long. Germline V lookup: CDR1 MNHEY, CDR2 SVGEGT. Between the trimmed V and J ends, which lost 6 bases and 7 bases, there was a span of 15 bases. CDR3 DNA: TGTGCCAGCAGCCCCGGACCCACGGGCGGGGAGCTGTTTTTT. Translated: CASSPGPTGGELFF.

This clonotype was seen a handful of times. The chain uses TRBV20-1 and TRBJ1-2; D call uncertain. The CDR3 is 12 amino acids. Per germline, CDR1 DFQATT and CDR2 SNEGSKA (reference sequence). V was trimmed by 3 bases and J by 4 bases, leaving 9 bases between them. CDR3 in amino acids: CSASTELYGYTF. CDR3 in DNA: TGCAGTGCTAGCACGGAACTCTATGGCTACACCTTC.

The chain carries TRBV29-1 and TRBJ2-1, with TRBD1 matching 7 bases. The germline gives CDR1 SQVTM, CDR2 ANQGSEA. The CDR3 consists of 12 residues. Trimming removed 4 bases from V and 8 bases from J; junction bases left unmatched: 5. This CDR3 is CSVARGQYEQFF. The CDR3, as DNA: TGCAGCGTTGCGAGGGGGCAGTATGAGCAGTTCTTC.

V gene TRBV5-6 combines with J gene TRBJ2-3, with D perhaps matching TRBD2 (5 bases). Germline V gene sequence: CDR1 SGHDT, CDR2 YYEEEE. The CDR3 length is 16 residues. The V gene lost 7 bases and the J gene lost 2 bases, with 20 bases spanning the gap. CDR3 nucleotide sequence: TGTGCCAGCGGCCCGAATTTCAGGAGGACCACAGATACGCAGTATTTT. Translating gives CASGPNFRRTTDTQYF. The full variable domain, in which reference TRBV5-6 and TRBJ2-3 provide the parts outside the CDR3, is DAGVTQSPTHLIKTRGQQVTLRCSPKSGHDTVSWYQQALGQGPQFIFQYYEEEERQRGNFPDRFSGHQFPNYSSELNVNALLLGDSALYLCASGPNFRRTTDTQYFGPGTRLTVL.

This clonotype has only a few counts. The V gene is TRBV19, the J gene TRBJ1-1; 10 bases line up with TRBD1. The CDR3 loop spans 16 amino acids. The ends lost 2 bases at V and 1 base at J; junction bases unmatched: 4. Germline V CDR1 and CDR2: LNHDA, SQIVND (reference sequence). CDR3 amino acids: CASSILGTGANTEAFF. The CDR3 nucleotides are TGTGCCAGTAGTATACTCGGGACAGGGGCGAACACTGAAGCTTTCTTT.

The sample holds a few counts of this clonotype. This chain connects TRBV6-2 or TRBV6-3 to TRBJ2-3; no clear D gene. CDR1 is MNHEY, CDR2 SVGEGT, per germline. The V end was cut by 7 bases, the J end by 5 bases, with 16 bases between. This CDR3 comprises 14 residues. CDR3 nucleotide sequence: TGTGCCAGCACTGATCCACGAATTGGAGATACGCAGTATTTT. Translation gives CASTDPRIGDTQYF.

The chain uses TRBV12-3 or TRBV12-4 and TRBJ1-2; D might be TRBD1 (6 bases). CDR3 length: 15 residues. Deletions cut 3 bases from V and 8 bases from J, with 19 bases between. The chain's CDR3 is CASSFSRGRVRGYTF. In DNA, the CDR3 is TGTGCCAGCAGTTTCTCCAGGGGTAGGGTGAGGGGCTACACCTTC.

This clonotype was counted only a few times. This chain links TRBV20-1 with TRBJ2-1, with D perhaps matching TRBD2 (5 bases). Germline-derived CDR1 and CDR2 are DFQATT and SNEGSKA (reference sequence). Trimming stripped 3 bases from V and 7 bases from J, with 19 bases between. The CDR3 is made up of 15 amino acids. CDR3 protein: CSARPPGYAGNEQFF. CDR3 nucleotides: TGCAGTGCTAGGCCCCCGGGGTATGCCGGGAATGAGCAGTTCTTC.

This chain joins TRBV29-1 and TRBJ2-3; no clear D gene. Deletions cut 3 bases from V and 2 bases from J, with 3 bases between. The CDR3 length is 11 residues. Germline loops: CDR1 SQVTM, CDR2 ANQGSEA. CDR3 sequence (DNA): TGCAGCGTTGAGACCACAGATACGCAGTATTTT. Its translation is CSVETTDTQYF.

The table lists this clonotype with a few counts. The V and J genes are TRBV28 and TRBJ1-5; 11 bases line up with TRBD1. The ends lost 4 bases at V and 8 bases at J; junction bases unmatched: 10. The length of the CDR3 is 16 residues. The V gene's germline CDR1 is MDHEN and CDR2 SYDVKM. The CDR3 DNA reads TGTGCCAGCAGTTCAACCACGGACAGGGGGCTAGAGCCCCAGCATTTT. Translating gives CASSSTTDRGLEPQHF.

The V and J genes are TRBV28 and TRBJ2-7; 10 nucleotides match TRBD1. Trimming cost V 8 bases and J 0 bases; bases outside gene matches: 4. This CDR3 region has 14 residues. Looked up from germline, CDR1 is MDHEN and CDR2 is SYDVKM. CDR3 residues: CASEGQGHSYEQYF. DNA for the CDR3: TGTGCCAGCGAGGGACAGGGGCACTCCTACGAGCAGTACTTC.

The J gene is TRBJ2-3, the V gene TRBV7-8, with TRBD1 matching over 9 bases. Germline CDR1 reads SGHVS; CDR2 reads FQNEAQ. The CDR3 runs to 14 residues. The trim removed 4 bases at V and 5 bases at J, leaving 4 bases unmatched. CDR3 sequence reads: CASSSQGAIDTQYF. As DNA, the CDR3 is TGTGCCAGCAGCTCACAGGGGGCAATAGATACGCAGTATTTT. Drawing the rest from reference TRBV7-8 and TRBJ2-3, the complete variable domain is GAGVSQSPRYKVAKRGQDVALRCDPISGHVSLFWYQQALGQGPEFLTYFQNEAQLDKSGLPSDRFFAERPEGSVSTLKIQRTQQEDSAVYLCASSSQGAIDTQYFGPGTRLTVL.

In its sample, this clonotype was seen many times. V is TRBV6-2 or TRBV6-3 and J is TRBJ2-2; no reliable D call. The length of the CDR3 is 13 residues. The V and J ends lost 5 bases and 3 bases respectively, with 7 bases between them. Germline CDR1 is MNHEY and CDR2 is SVGEGT. This chain's CDR3 is CASSLTDTGELFF. CDR3 sequence (DNA): TGTGCCAGCAGTCTGACTGACACCGGGGAGCTGTTTTTT.

This clonotype was counted ten times or more. This chain connects TRBV5-1 to TRBJ2-7, with TRBD1 matching over 9 bases. Trimming removed 4 bases from V and 5 bases from J; junction bases left unmatched: 7. Germline V gives CDR1 SGHRS, CDR2 YFSETQ. CDR3 length: 14 amino acids. For the CDR3, the DNA is TGCGCCAGCAGCAGGACAGGGGTTACAGACGAGCAGTACTTC. Translated: CASSRTGVTDEQYF.

This clonotype was detected only a few times. The chain is built from TRBV29-1 and TRBJ1-2; no reliable D call. Trimming cost V 4 bases and J 7 bases, with 10 bases left between them. Germline V gene lookup returns CDR1 SQVTM and CDR2 ANQGSEA. The CDR3 sequence is 11 residues long. The CDR3 loop reads CSVGPVAGYTF. DNA of the CDR3: TGCAGCGTTGGCCCAGTCGCTGGCTACACCTTC. The full variable domain, its missing parts supplied by reference TRBV29-1 and TRBJ1-2, is SAVISQKPSRDICQRGTSLTIQCQVDSQVTMMFWYRQQPGQSLTLIATANQGSEATYESGFVIDKFPISRPNLTFSTLTVSNMSPEDSSIYLCSVGPVAGYTFGSGTRLTVV.

This clonotype has only a few counts. In nucleotides, the CDR3 is TGCAGTGCTCCAGGGACCGCCGATAGCTACAATGAGCAGTTCTTC. Its translation is CSAPGTADSYNEQFF. This chain uses TRBV20-1 with TRBJ2-1; D is tentatively TRBD1 or TRBD2 (5 bases each). Trimming took 5 bases from V and 3 from J, leaving 17 bases between them. The CDR3 loop spans 15 amino acids. The germline gives CDR1 DFQATT, CDR2 SNEGSKA (reference sequence).

This clonotype was detected only a few times. J is TRBJ2-2 and V is TRBV20-1; D ambiguous. The V end was cut by 2 bases, the J end by 2 bases, with 6 bases between. This CDR3 has 13 residues. Germline CDR1 DFQATT, CDR2 SNEGSKA (reference sequence). The CDR3, as DNA: TGCAGTGCTAGACCGTCTAACACCGGGGAGCTGTTTTTT. The encoded protein is CSARPSNTGELFF.

This clonotype was counted a few times. The V gene is TRBV24-1, the J gene TRBJ2-1, with D maybe TRBD2 (6 bases). CDR1 and CDR2 (germline): KGHDR, SFDVKD. The CDR3 runs 15 residues. V lost 3 bases to trimming and J lost 7 bases, with 15 bases between them. CDR3 region: CATSDRRGSFNEQFF. CDR3 in DNA: TGTGCCACCAGTGATCGGCGGGGAAGTTTTAATGAGCAGTTCTTC.

The rearrangement uses TRBV25-1 and TRBJ1-5, with TRBD1 identical over 8 bases. Germline CDR1 reads MGHDK; CDR2 reads SYGVNS. The ends lost 6 bases at V and 6 bases at J; junction bases unmatched: 10. The CDR3 spans 15 residues. The CDR3 DNA follows: TGTGCCAGCAGACAATCCAGGACAGGGTTTCAGCCCCAGCATTTT. Its translation: CASRQSRTGFQPQHF.

This clonotype was observed at least ten times. This rearrangement joins TRBV7-2 to TRBJ2-7, with TRBD2 matching 9 bases. CDR3 size: 13 residues. J lost 4 bases, V lost 9 bases, and 7 bases had no gene match. CDR1 and CDR2 (germline): SGHTA, FQGNSA. CDR3 DNA: TGTGCCAGTCACTCTAGCGGGGTTTACGAGCAGTACTTC. Residues: CASHSSGVYEQYF.

This clonotype was found many times. The gene calls are TRBV7-8 and TRBJ1-5; D unclear. The germline V and J ends were trimmed by 3 bases and 2 bases, with 20 bases remaining between them. Germline V gene data show CDR1 as SGHVS and CDR2 as FQNEAQ. This CDR3 has 18 residues. This CDR3 is CASSLRPEGVSGNQPQHF. Written as DNA, the CDR3 is TGTGCCAGCAGCTTGCGTCCTGAAGGAGTGTCGGGCAATCAGCCCCAGCATTTT.

This clonotype was detected ten times or more. This chain connects TRBV11-1 to TRBJ2-1; 10 bases are shared with TRBD2. CDR3 size: 18 residues. Trimming took 0 bases from V and 5 from J; bases not matched to a gene: 10. In germline, CDR1 is SGHAT, CDR2 FQDESV (reference sequence). As DNA, the CDR3 is TGTGCCAGCAGCTTAGCGGTGGGACTAGCGAGCCTCAACAATGAGCAGTTCTTC. Its translation is CASSLAVGLASLNNEQFF.

The chain recombines TRBV28 with TRBJ1-5; the D is unclear. The ends were cut back, 7 bases at V and 7 bases at J, with 17 bases in the middle. The CDR3 runs to 14 residues. Germline CDR1 is MDHEN and CDR2 is SYDVKM. CDR3 in amino acids: CASIPSTLEQPQHF. The CDR3 DNA follows: TGTGCCAGCATCCCGTCGACTTTGGAACAGCCCCAGCATTTT.

In this sample, this clonotype turned up many times. V gene TRBV7-2 combines with J gene TRBJ2-7, with 7 positions matching TRBD2. In germline, CDR1 is SGHTA, CDR2 FQGNSA. This CDR3 spans 14 amino acids. V was clipped by 1 base and J by 3 bases; unmatched bases: 3. The CDR3 DNA reads as TGTGCCAGCAGCTTAGAGCGGGGTCTCTACGAGCAGTACTTC. This translates into CASSLERGLYEQYF. Looking up the rest from reference TRBV7-2 and TRBJ2-7 gives the full variable domain: GAGVSQSPSNKVTEKGKDVELRCDPISGHTALYWYRQSLGQGLEFLIYFQGNSAPDKSGLPSDRFSAERTGGSVSTLTIQRTQQEDSAVYLCASSLERGLYEQYFGPGTRLTVT.

This clonotype was recorded a few times. This chain uses TRBV20-1 with TRBJ2-1; possible D gene TRBD2, 6 bases. Trimming stripped 3 bases from V and 3 bases from J, with 15 bases between. The length of the CDR3 is 15 residues. CDR1 is DFQATT, CDR2 SNEGSKA, per germline (reference sequence). Here the CDR3 reads CSASPGLLLYNEQFF. As DNA, the CDR3 is TGCAGTGCTAGTCCGGGACTCCTACTCTACAATGAGCAGTTCTTC.

The V gene is TRBV20-1, the J gene TRBJ1-1, with a possible D match to TRBD1 (6 bases). Germline V gene lookup returns CDR1 DFQATT and CDR2 SNEGSKA (reference sequence). This CDR3 spans 17 amino acids. Trimming took 0 bases from V and 1 from J, leaving 18 bases between them. The CDR3 DNA follows: TGCAGTGCTAGAGACCTTCGTCGGACAGAGGCGAACACTGAAGCTTTCTTT. This encodes CSARDLRRTEANTEAFF.